These 16 T cell receptor beta chains were all obtained from the same sample, sequenced in a study of blood T cell repertoires in COVID-19. Data came from immunoSEQ multiplex PCR; TCRdb stores just in-frame clones and leaves some out. The sample lists over 100,000 clones; around 89% were seen once. The specimen sequenced was peripheral blood. All receptors come from a human donor with acute or convalescent COVID-19. The donor label of this sample is uncertain.

The chain joins TRBV3-1 (or the pseudogene TRBV3-2) to TRBJ2-2, with D unclear. Germline CDR1 is LGHDT and CDR2 is YNNKEL (reference sequence). V was cut by 1 base and J by 2 bases, with 8 bases left in between. The CDR3 covers 15 residues. CDR3 amino acids: CASSQAGRNTGELFF. The CDR3, as DNA: TGTGCCAGCAGCCAAGCGGGTAGAAACACCGGGGAGCTGTTTTTT.

This clone has a single count. The rearrangement joins TRBV28 to TRBJ1-2, with D possibly being TRBD1 (6 bases). V shed 2 bases and J shed 9 bases, with 13 bases lying between them. The CDR3 sequence is 13 residues long. Per the germline V gene, CDR1 is MDHEN and CDR2 is SYDVKM. DNA of the CDR3: TGTGCCAGCAGTTTAATCCAGGGGCGAAGCTACACCTTC. Its protein product is CASSLIQGRSYTF.

The rearrangement links TRBV30 to TRBJ2-7; D remains ambiguous. The CDR3 totals 13 residues. Trimming took 0 bases from V and 3 from J, leaving 9 bases between them. In germline, CDR1 is GTSNPN, CDR2 SVGIG (reference sequence). The CDR3 is CAWSVLLNYEQYF. The CDR3 DNA reads TGTGCCTGGAGTGTACTCCTAAACTACGAGCAGTACTTC.

The chain couples TRBV15 to TRBJ1-3, with D unresolved. From germline, CDR1 is LNHNV and CDR2 YYDKDF (reference sequence). The CDR3 is made up of 14 amino acids. V shed 8 bases and J shed 0 bases, with 11 bases lying between them. CDR3 sequence (DNA): TGTGCCACCTCTTTTCAGAACTCTGGAAACACCATATATTTT. Its protein product is CATSFQNSGNTIYF.

The rearrangement links TRBV11-2 to TRBJ2-2; D might be TRBD1 (5 bases). V lost 4 bases, J lost 2 bases, and 17 bases lay in between. Per the germline V gene, CDR1 is SGHAT and CDR2 is FQNNGV. The CDR3 spans 17 residues. CDR3 sequence: CASSSTNMGLNTGELFF. CDR3 nucleotides: TGTGCCAGCAGCTCTACGAATATGGGGCTTAACACCGGGGAGCTGTTTTTT.

This chain connects TRBV3-1 (or the pseudogene TRBV3-2) to TRBJ1-4, with D unresolved. V lost 1 base, J lost 0 bases, and 15 bases lay in between. CDR1 is LGHDT, CDR2 YNNKEL, per germline (reference sequence). This CDR3 has 18 amino acids. In DNA, the CDR3 is TGTGCCAGCAGCCAAGCGGGAGGCAGGAACCCAACTAATGAAAAACTGTTTTTT. Its translation: CASSQAGGRNPTNEKLFF.

The chain has TRBV10-2 and TRBJ2-7; a weak D match, TRBD2 (5 bases). The length of the CDR3 is 13 residues. Trimming took off 4 bases at V and 2 bases at J, with 9 bases between the two ends. Per germline, CDR1 WSHSY and CDR2 SAAADI. The CDR3 sequence is CASSVRVPYEQYF. In DNA, the CDR3 is TGCGCCAGCAGTGTGCGGGTTCCCTACGAGCAGTACTTC.

The chain joins TRBV15 to TRBJ2-5; 8 positions match TRBD2. This CDR3 comprises 15 residues. The V and J ends lost 0 bases and 13 bases, in that order; junction bases with no gene match: 13. Germline assignment: CDR1 LNHNV and CDR2 YYDKDF (reference sequence). DNA for the CDR3: TGTGCCACCAGCAGAGATCACGTAGGACTGGCGGGGGGGTACTTC. Translated, it gives CATSRDHVGLAGGYF.

The CDR3 DNA is TGTGCCAGCAACTCGAACACTGAAGCTTTCTTT. Protein: CASNSNTEAFF. The V gene is TRBV7-9, the J gene TRBJ1-1; D gene uncertain. CDR3 length: 11 amino acids. V shed 7 bases and J shed 1 base, with 4 bases lying between them. Per the germline V gene, CDR1 is SEHNR and CDR2 is FQNEAQ (reference sequence).

This chain connects TRBV6-2 or TRBV6-3 to TRBJ2-4; 7 bases agree with TRBD1. Germline CDR1 MNHEY, CDR2 SVGEGT. V was pared by 0 bases and J by 2 bases, with 13 bases of the junction left unmatched. This CDR3 region has 19 residues. In DNA, the CDR3 is TGTGCCAGCAGTTACTCTTTTCTAGGACAGGTTGGATCCAAAAACATTCAGTACTTC. Residues: CASSYSFLGQVGSKNIQYF.

The chain couples TRBV27 to TRBJ2-3, with 7 bases identical to TRBD2. J gave up 4 bases and V 7 bases, and 8 bases lay outside the gene matches. The CDR3 is made up of 14 amino acids. The germline V gene encodes CDR1 MNHEY and CDR2 SMNVEV (reference sequence). CDR3 DNA: TGTGCCAGCACTCCTAGCGGAGTCCCAGATACGCAGTATTTT. It encodes CASTPSGVPDTQYF.

The CDR3 reads CASTTGGAPYEQYF. CDR3 sequence (DNA): TGTGCCAGCACCACGGGGGGTGCCCCCTACGAGCAGTACTTC. The V call is TRBV5-4, the J call TRBJ2-7; 7 nucleotides line up with TRBD2. Germline V CDR1 and CDR2: SGHNT, YYREEE (reference sequence). This CDR3 is built from 14 residues. Trimming removed 6 bases from V and 2 bases from J; junction bases left unmatched: 8.

V usage is TRBV4-1 and J usage is TRBJ2-3; 12 positions match TRBD2. This CDR3 contains 18 residues. Per germline, CDR1 MGHRA and CDR2 YSYEKL. V shed 1 base and J 3 bases; nucleotides not matched to a gene: 8. The CDR3 reads CASSQGLAGGLGTDTQYF. CDR3 in DNA: TGCGCCAGCAGCCAAGGGCTAGCGGGGGGGCTCGGAACAGATACGCAGTATTTT.

The genes are TRBV6-6 and TRBJ1-4; D possibly corresponds to TRBD1 (6 bases). The germline gives CDR1 MNHNY, CDR2 SVGAGI (reference sequence). The germline V and J ends were trimmed by 6 bases and 5 bases, with 13 bases remaining between them. The CDR3 is 14 amino acids. The CDR3: CASRVGALNEKLFF. The CDR3, as DNA: TGTGCCAGCAGAGTGGGGGCCCTAAATGAAAAACTGTTTTTT.

The CDR3 here is CASGGLQNTGELFF. CDR3 bases: TGTGCCAGCGGAGGGTTGCAGAACACCGGGGAGCTGTTTTTT. The chain joins TRBV11-2 to TRBJ2-2; D might be TRBD2 (6 bases). From germline, CDR1 is SGHAT and CDR2 FQNNGV. This CDR3 region has 14 residues. Trimming shortened V by 8 bases and J by 1 base, and 11 bases separated the two germline ends.

In this sample, this clone turned up many times. Different DNA sequences within this sample yield the same CDR3. The chain is built from TRBV28 and TRBJ1-4; 9 bases match TRBD1. The CDR3 totals 14 residues. V shed 5 bases, J shed 8 bases, and the junction held 6 bases outside the gene matches. Germline V gene lookup returns CDR1 MDHEN and CDR2 SYDVKM. CDR3 protein: CASSRGQGREKLFF. The DNA for the CDR3 is TGTGCCAGCAGTCGGGGACAGGGCAGAGAAAAACTGTTTTTT.